Following are 3 T cell receptor beta chains from one sample sequenced in a study of T cell responses to AZD1222 COVID-19 vaccine (dated by TCRdb to the early 2020s). Library preparation employed the immunoSEQ multiplex PCR assay. The immuneACCESS repertoire file appears here via TCRdb, limited to in-frame rearrangements. These files lack a portion of the clones; in checked studies, under half of the deficit traces to unresolved V genes, and the cause of the others is not known. The sample has about 130,000 clones on record, over 85% of them singletons. The ten largest clones represent approximately 3.1% of the sample. The time point label, as the study defines it: baseline before first vaccination. This sample comprised peripheral blood, obtained on day 0 of AZD1222 vaccination. All receptors derive from an adult in good health.

The chain couples TRBV3-1 (or the pseudogene TRBV3-2) to TRBJ2-2; 9 bases match TRBD1. J gave up 4 bases and V 6 bases, and 3 bases lay outside the gene matches. CDR3 length equals 14 residues. Germline values: CDR1 LGHDT, CDR2 YNNKEL (reference sequence). The CDR3 coding sequence is TGTGCCAGCAGTCGACAGGGGGTCACCGGGGAGCTGTTTTTT. As protein: CASSRQGVTGELFF.

This chain links TRBV6-1 with TRBJ1-5; D remains ambiguous. CDR1 is MNHNS, CDR2 SASEGT, per germline. V was trimmed by 3 bases and J by 3 bases, leaving 6 bases between them. The CDR3 covers 13 residues. The CDR3 DNA reads TGTGCCAGCAGTGAGCTGCTCAATCAGCCCCAGCATTTT. This sequence encodes CASSELLNQPQHF.

The rearrangement joins TRBV5-1 to TRBJ1-2, with 7 positions matching TRBD1. Losses at the gene ends were 1 base for V and 6 bases for J; bases not matched to a gene: 9. The CDR3 runs 15 residues. Per the germline V gene, CDR1 is SGHRS and CDR2 is YFSETQ. The CDR3 reads CASSLKRQGGNGYTF. CDR3 coding DNA: TGCGCCAGCAGCTTGAAGCGACAGGGAGGGAATGGCTACACCTTC.